Each of the 23 T cell receptor beta chains below was sequenced from the same sample in a study of OX40 agonist ivuxolimab in advanced cancers. TCRdb's table, derived via immunoSEQ multiplex PCR, lists solely in-frame clones and lacks some. Of 30,000 to 40,000 clones listed, around nine tenths are singletons. Sequencing was performed on CD4+ or CD8+ T cells sorted from blood, taken in a trial of the OX40 agonist ivuxolimab. Receptors originate from an adult with an advanced solid tumor such as melanoma, head and neck, liver or kidney cancer.

The chain is built from TRBV28 and TRBJ1-3; 7 bases agree with TRBD1. The CDR3 is 16 residues long. Looked up from germline, CDR1 is MDHEN and CDR2 is SYDVKM. Unmatched junction bases numbered 10, after V lost 7 bases and J lost 1 base. The CDR3 DNA reads TGTGCCAGCACCCAGGGGGGCAGCTGGTCTGGAAACACCATATATTTT. Residues: CASTQGGSWSGNTIYF.

The V gene is TRBV9, the J gene TRBJ1-5; a possible D gene is TRBD1 (6 bases). Germline CDR1 is SGDLS and CDR2 is YYNGEE. CDR3 length: 13 residues. V was shortened by 0 bases and J by 6 bases, with 7 bases between the two germline ends. CDR3 in DNA: TGTGCCAGCAGCGTAGAGGGGGTTCAGCCCCAGCATTTT. Protein product: CASSVEGVQPQHF.

This clone has just one count. The genes are TRBV13 and TRBJ2-5; D is undetermined. CDR3 length: 11 residues. The V end was cut by 2 bases, the J end by 5 bases, with 3 bases between. Germline V lookup: CDR1 PRHDT, CDR2 FYEKMQ (reference sequence). The CDR3 nucleotides are TGTGCCAGCAGCTTAAGGGAGACCCAGTACTTC. This codes for CASSLRETQYF.

The chain combines TRBV5-1 with TRBJ2-7; no reliable D call. CDR1 and CDR2 from the germline V gene are SGHRS and YFSETQ. Trimming took off 0 bases at V and 2 bases at J, with 9 bases between the two ends. This CDR3 is 14 amino acids long. The CDR3 nucleotides read TGCGCCAGCAGCTTGGGGTCAGCCACCTACGAGCAGTACTTC. Protein: CASSLGSATYEQYF. The variable domain in full, completed from reference TRBV5-1 and TRBJ2-7, reads KAGVTQTPRYLIKTRGQQVTLSCSPISGHRSVSWYQQTPGQGLQFLFEYFSETQRNKGNFPGRFSGRQFSNSRSEMNVSTLELGDSALYLCASSLGSATYEQYFGPGTRLTVT.

Concerning this clone: No conserved phenylalanine or tryptophan is present at the end of the CDR3, so a read error is the likely explanation. The chain uses TRBV7-9 and TRBJ1-6; D remains ambiguous. V lost 1 base and J lost 7, with 14 bases in between. The germline V gene encodes CDR1 SEHNR and CDR2 FQNEAQ (reference sequence). The CDR3 contains 16 residues. The CDR3 sequence: CASSLGGSRRNSPLHL. In DNA, the CDR3 is TGTGCCAGCAGCTTAGGTGGCAGCAGGCGGAATTCACCCCTCCACCTT.

The CDR3 here is CASSPGQGNREQYF. CDR3 nucleotide sequence: TGTGCCAGCAGTCCGGGACAGGGCAACCGCGAGCAGTACTTC. The V call is TRBV6-4, the J call TRBJ2-7; 9 bases are a match to TRBD1. Germline V CDR1 and CDR2: MRHNA, SNTAGT. V gave up 5 bases and J gave up 6 bases; unmatched junction bases: 8. This CDR3 has 14 amino acids.

The CDR3 DNA reads TGTGCCACCAGCAGGATCGGAGGACAGGACTATGGCTACACCTTC. It yields the protein CATSRIGGQDYGYTF. V usage is TRBV15 and J usage is TRBJ1-2, with 7 nucleotides matching TRBD1. CDR3 length: 15 amino acids. Germline V gene lookup returns CDR1 LNHNV and CDR2 YYDKDF (reference sequence). The J segment lost 3 bases and the V segment lost 3 bases, leaving 7 bases of the junction unmatched. Supplemented by reference TRBV15 and TRBJ1-2, the full variable domain reads DAMVIQNPRYQVTQFGKPVTLSCSQTLNHNVMYWYQQKSSQAPKLLFHYYDKDFNNEADTPDNFQSRRPNTSFCFLDIRSPGLGDTAMYLCATSRIGGQDYGYTFGSGTRLTVV.

The CDR3 spells CASSSYGGGQQPQHF. CDR3 bases: TGTGCCAGCAGTTCTTACGGGGGTGGGCAACAGCCCCAGCATTTT. This chain joins TRBV28 and TRBJ1-5, with D perhaps matching TRBD1 (5 bases). Germline V gene lookup returns CDR1 MDHEN and CDR2 SYDVKM. Trimming took off 4 bases at V and 7 bases at J, with 17 bases between the two ends. The CDR3 totals 15 residues. The full variable domain, completed using reference TRBV28 and TRBJ1-5, is DVKVTQSSRYLVKRTGEKVFLECVQDMDHENMFWYRQDPGLGLRLIYFSYDVKMKEKGDIPEGYSVSREKKERFSLILESASTNQTSMYLCASSSYGGGQQPQHFGDGTRLSIL.

The V call is TRBV2, the J call TRBJ1-1, with TRBD1 as a possible D gene (6 bases). Trimming pared 8 bases from V and 1 base from J, leaving 14 bases between. Germline V gives CDR1 SNHLY, CDR2 FYNNEI. This CDR3 spans 14 amino acids. As DNA, the CDR3 is TGTGCCAGCCACACGGTCAGGGGGAACACTGAAGCTTTCTTT. It specifies CASHTVRGNTEAFF.

In this sample, this clone turned up once. The chain couples TRBV14 to TRBJ2-5; D may match TRBD1 or TRBD2 (5 bases each). The germline V and J ends were trimmed by 4 bases and 3 bases, with 12 bases remaining between them. The CDR3 is 14 residues long. Germline CDR1 SGHDN, CDR2 FVKESK. The chain's CDR3 is CASSPGTEEETQYF. The CDR3 DNA follows: TGTGCCAGCAGCCCCGGGACGGAAGAAGAGACCCAGTACTTC.

J is TRBJ1-1 and V is TRBV18, with D hard to call. Trimming removed 8 bases at V and 1 base at J, with 11 bases between. Germline V gene data show CDR1 as KGHSH and CDR2 as LQKENI. There are 13 residues in the CDR3. The CDR3 protein is CASLRTANTEAFF. The CDR3 coding sequence is TGTGCCAGCCTTCGGACCGCGAACACTGAAGCTTTCTTT.

The chain couples TRBV19 to TRBJ2-2; TRBD1 matches at 10 bases. Germline trimming cut 8 bases from V and 4 bases from J; bases unmatched to any gene: 7. This CDR3 has 15 residues. The germline V gene has CDR1 LNHDA and CDR2 SQIVND (reference sequence). Written as DNA, the CDR3 is TGTGCCAGTGGAAGACAGGGGGCGGGCACCGGGGAGCTGTTTTTT. Protein: CASGRQGAGTGELFF.

The CDR3 DNA reads TGCGCCAGCAGTTTACCGGGACTAATAATCGAGAACGTCCTGACTTTC. It is translated as CASSLPGLIIENVLTF. The rearrangement joins TRBV5-1 to TRBJ2-6; TRBD2 matches 7 bases. The CDR3 extends over 16 amino acids. The V gene's germline CDR1 is SGHRS and CDR2 YFSETQ. The V segment lost 5 bases and the J segment 10 bases; nucleotides outside the gene matches: 15.

The V and J genes are TRBV2 and TRBJ2-2, with unresolved D. Deletions cut 5 bases from V and 5 bases from J, with 9 bases between. Germline V gene sequence: CDR1 SNHLY, CDR2 FYNNEI. The CDR3 consists of 13 residues. CDR3 sequence: CASSSWPTGELFF. CDR3 nucleotides: TGTGCCAGCAGTTCTTGGCCTACCGGGGAGCTGTTTTTT.

V usage is TRBV28 and J usage is TRBJ1-5; TRBD1 agrees at 7 bases. V dropped 6 bases and J dropped 7; count of bases not matched to a gene: 18. CDR3 length: 17 residues. Per germline, CDR1 MDHEN and CDR2 SYDVKM. The CDR3 region is CASSRTTGARLVQPQHF. DNA of the CDR3: TGTGCCAGCAGCCGGACTACAGGGGCGAGGCTCGTCCAGCCCCAGCATTTT.

This sequence joins TRBV18 and TRBJ1-2; 11 nucleotides match TRBD1. The CDR3 spans 16 residues. V was pared by 4 bases and J by 5 bases, with 9 bases of the junction left unmatched. Germline values: CDR1 KGHSH, CDR2 LQKENI. CDR3 in DNA: TGTGCCAGCTCACTCTCCGCGGGACAGGGGGTTTATGGCTACACCTTC. It codes for CASSLSAGQGVYGYTF.

The chain employs TRBV18 and TRBJ2-5; 7 nucleotides line up with TRBD1. CDR3 size: 15 residues. The trim removed 6 bases at V and 5 bases at J, leaving 12 bases unmatched. Germline V lookup: CDR1 KGHSH, CDR2 LQKENI. The CDR3, as DNA: TGTGCCAGCTCGCCTGGGACAGCGAGTGTGGAGACCCAGTACTTC. Residues: CASSPGTASVETQYF.

This chain links TRBV7-2 with TRBJ2-3, with TRBD2 identical over 8 bases. The CDR3 has 12 residues. From germline, CDR1 is SGHTA and CDR2 FQGNSA. After removal of 5 bases from V and 11 bases from J, the junction contained 6 bases not matched to a gene. The chain's CDR3 is CASSRGGRGQYF. The DNA of the CDR3 is TGTGCCAGCAGCCGCGGGGGGCGGGGGCAGTATTTT. The variable domain in full, completed from reference TRBV7-2 and TRBJ2-3, reads GAGVSQSPSNKVTEKGKDVELRCDPISGHTALYWYRQSLGQGLEFLIYFQGNSAPDKSGLPSDRFSAERTGGSVSTLTIQRTQQEDSAVYLCASSRGGRGQYFGPGTRLTVL.

This sequence joins TRBV9 and TRBJ2-3; D gene ambiguous. The germline CDR1 and CDR2 sequences are SGDLS and YYNGEE. The CDR3 consists of 12 residues. Trimming cost V 4 bases and J 2 bases, with 5 bases left between them. Written as DNA, the CDR3 is TGTGCCAGCAGCCAGACCACAGATACGCAGTATTTT. Amino acid sequence: CASSQTTDTQYF.

This sequence joins TRBV27 and TRBJ1-1; 11 bases map to TRBD1. Germline values: CDR1 MNHEY, CDR2 SMNVEV (reference sequence). The CDR3 contains 15 residues. J was trimmed by 4 bases and V by 2 bases; bases with no gene match: 3. CDR3 sequence (DNA): TGTGCCAGCAGTTTAAGCGGGACAGGGGGCACTGAAGCTTTCTTT. Residues: CASSLSGTGGTEAFF.

The chain is built from TRBV18 and TRBJ2-6; the D is unclear. The CDR3 length is 15 residues. CDR1 KGHSH and CDR2 LQKENI come from the germline V gene. With 6 bases removed from V and 0 bases from J, the gap between germline ends came to 9 bases. CDR3 protein: CASSPSGSGANVLTF. The DNA for the CDR3 is TGTGCCAGCTCCCCATCGGGCTCTGGGGCCAACGTCCTGACTTTC. Full variable domain (rest looked up from reference TRBV18 and TRBJ2-6): NAGVMQNPRHLVRRRGQEARLRCSPMKGHSHVYWYRQLPEEGLKFMVYLQKENIIDESGMPKERFSAEFPKEGPSILRIQQVVRGDSAAYFCASSPSGSGANVLTFGAGSRLTVL.

V usage is TRBV2 and J usage is TRBJ2-2; 12 bases are a match to TRBD1. V dropped 4 bases and J dropped 7; count of bases not matched to a gene: 7. The CDR3 extends over 16 amino acids. CDR1 is SNHLY and CDR2 is FYNNEI in the germline V gene. CDR3 in amino acids: CASSVGTGGRGGELFF. In DNA form, the CDR3 reads TGTGCCAGCAGTGTGGGGACAGGGGGCAGGGGCGGGGAGCTGTTTTTT.

The V gene is TRBV27, the J gene TRBJ1-1, with D possibly TRBD1 on 6 matching bases. Deletions cut 8 bases from V and 1 base from J, with 11 bases between. This CDR3 is built from 13 residues. Germline CDR1 and CDR2: MNHEY and SMNVEV (reference sequence). The CDR3 sequence is CASLGGRNTEAFF. CDR3 DNA: TGTGCCAGCTTGGGGGGGCGGAACACTGAAGCTTTCTTT.